This T cell receptor (beta chain) was retrieved from a study of blood T cell repertoires in COVID-19 (dated by TCRdb to 2018 to 2020). Study-wide context: Collaborator samples came from the United States, Italy and Spain and covered acute and convalescent phases of COVID-19. The material from the prospective study consisted of cDNA or gDNA derived from T cells, B-cell-depleted T cells, or PBMCs. The dataset comprised deeply sampled blood TCRbeta repertoires from subjects exposed to, actively infected with, or recovered from COVID-19. The repertoires were released in a freely available public database meant as a resource for research on the immune response to SARS-CoV-2. Samples were obtained from the ongoing ImmuneRACE study (first 160 participants) and from 1,254 subjects provided by 6 global collaborators. Nearly every sample came with metadata listing a de-identified subject ID, COVID-19 status, age in years and sex. Where available, HLA class I and class II types were taken from metadata supplied by the sample provider and were not determined by assay-based typing.

Enrolling through a virtual design, the prospective study's participants ranged in age from about 18 to 89 years and lived across around 25 United States geographic areas. In the prospective study, cohorts were assigned on the basis of participant-reported clinical history obtained from a screening survey and a study questionnaire. Exposed participants had been in contact with someone with a PCR-confirmed or clinician-diagnosed COVID-19 case within 2 weeks of study entry. Each participant in the prospective study had whole blood, serum and a nasopharyngeal or oropharyngeal swab collected by mobile phlebotomists. Prospective study participants could optionally give additional blood draws and questionnaires over an approximately 2-month period. Before DNA extraction, prospective study blood samples were shipped either frozen or at room temperature. TCRbeta CDR3 regions were amplified from genomic DNA using the immunoSEQ Assay, a bias-controlled multiplex PCR. In the paper's pipeline: The number of nucleated cells in each sample was estimated from the amplification of reference gene primers within the assay. To quantify the absolute abundance of each unique TCRbeta CDR3 rearrangement, sequence reads were collapsed and filtered. For each sample, productive Simpson clonality was calculated as the square root of Simpson's diversity index over productive rearrangements. Drawn from immuneACCESS, this table holds only the in-frame rearrangements with V and J called that TCRdb kept. Clones are partly lost; checked studies trace under half to an unresolved V gene and leave the rest unexplained. The D gene and trimming were derived from the DNA, and the V and J assignments and clone size from that table. The sample table shows 220,000 or so clones, and about 90% are seen once. Of the sample, less than 15% is held by the ten largest clones.

Looking up the germline V gene yields CDR1 LGHNA and CDR2 YSLEER. Trimming at the junction amounts to 0 bases on V and 8 bases on J, and the germline ends lie 19 bases apart. Taken from cysteine to phenylalanine, the CDR3 has 16 residues. The CDR3 DNA has 48 bases and is translated from base 1. Study-wide findings and limitations: How much clinical and demographic metadata was included differed by source and by participant, and the metadata was provided uncurated.

This clone was seen a handful of times. It has no known antigen specificity. No base quality information exists; no much larger clone differs at one position. The rearranged chain carries TRBV4-3 and TRBJ1-2, and perhaps TRBD1 as D gene, on 6 matching bases. Sequenced input: PBMCs or T cells enriched from blood (not recorded which). This TCR came from a young man who had been exposed to COVID-19. The sequence in DNA is TGCGCCAGCAGCCAAGATCGGGGGGGCCTCGGGGACGGCTACACCTTC. Its translation is CASSQDRGGLGDGYTF.